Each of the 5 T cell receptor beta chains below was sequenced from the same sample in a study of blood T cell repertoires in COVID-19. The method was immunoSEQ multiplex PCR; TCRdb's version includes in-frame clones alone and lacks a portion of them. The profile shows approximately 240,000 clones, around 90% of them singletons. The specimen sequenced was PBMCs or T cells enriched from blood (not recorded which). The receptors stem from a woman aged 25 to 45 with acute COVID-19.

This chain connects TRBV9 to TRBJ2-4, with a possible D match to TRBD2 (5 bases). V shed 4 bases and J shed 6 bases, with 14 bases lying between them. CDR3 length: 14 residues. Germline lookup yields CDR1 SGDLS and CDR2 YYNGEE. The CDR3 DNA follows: TGTGCCAGCAGCCCCGGGGATGTGGCAAACATTCAGTACTTC. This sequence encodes CASSPGDVANIQYF.

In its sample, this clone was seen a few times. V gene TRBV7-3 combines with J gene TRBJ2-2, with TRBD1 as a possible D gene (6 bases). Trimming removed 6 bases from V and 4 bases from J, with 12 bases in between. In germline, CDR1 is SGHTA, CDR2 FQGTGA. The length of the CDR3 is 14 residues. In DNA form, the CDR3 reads TGTGCCAGCAGGAAGGGACAAAGCACCGGGGAGCTGTTTTTT. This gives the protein CASRKGQSTGELFF.

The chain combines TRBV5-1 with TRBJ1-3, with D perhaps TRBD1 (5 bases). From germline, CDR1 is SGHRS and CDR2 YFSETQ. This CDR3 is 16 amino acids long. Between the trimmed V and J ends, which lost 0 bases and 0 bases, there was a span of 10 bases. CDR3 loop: CASSLAGGISGNTIYF. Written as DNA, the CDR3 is TGCGCCAGCAGCTTGGCTGGGGGGATCTCTGGAAACACCATATATTTT.

For the CDR3, the DNA is TGTGCCAGCAGCGTAGTGGCTAGCGGGGGGGCTCACAATGAGCAGTTCTTC. Translating gives CASSVVASGGAHNEQFF. The chain employs TRBV9 and TRBJ2-1; the match to TRBD2 covers 12 bases. The length of the CDR3 is 17 residues. Germline V gene lookup returns CDR1 SGDLS and CDR2 YYNGEE. V lost 0 bases and J lost 5; bases outside the gene matches: 6.

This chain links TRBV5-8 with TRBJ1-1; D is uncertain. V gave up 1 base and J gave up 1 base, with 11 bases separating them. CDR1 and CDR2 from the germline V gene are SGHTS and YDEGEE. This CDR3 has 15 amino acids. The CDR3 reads CASSLSDWGNTEAFF. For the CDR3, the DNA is TGTGCCAGCAGCTTGTCGGACTGGGGGAACACTGAAGCTTTCTTT.